This TCR beta chain was sequenced during a study of OX40 agonist ivuxolimab in advanced cancers. Study context: It was ivuxolimab, an agonistic anti-OX40 (CD134) antibody, that patients were treated with.

Some clones are missing from TCRdb's copy, which holds only in-frame ones; the method was immunoSEQ multiplex PCR. Among 65,000 to 75,000 clones, approximately 89% were seen once, and the ten largest hold about 0.95%. Losses at the gene ends were 5 bases for V and 8 bases for J; bases not matched to a gene: 12. Germline CDR1 and CDR2: SGHAT and FQNNGV. CDR3 length: 16 amino acids. Patients with a history of autoimmune disease or on systemic immunosuppression were excluded. The genes are TRBV11-2 and TRBJ2-1, with 10 positions matching TRBD2. This TCR derives from an adult with an advanced solid tumor such as melanoma, head and neck, liver or kidney cancer. Sequenced material: CD4+ or CD8+ T cells sorted from blood, taken in a trial of the OX40 agonist ivuxolimab. The CDR3 DNA reads TGTGCCAGCAGCCCTCCGGGACTAGCGTATGTGCATGAGCAGTTCTTC. The encoded protein is CASSPPGLAYVHEQFF.